The rows below give T cell receptor beta chains drawn from one sample of a study of tumor-infiltrating lymphocytes in primary liver carcinoma. TCRdb re-derived calls from the multiplex PCR reads in MiXCR, one entry per CDR3 protein. This table holds approximately 190,000 distinct CDR3 sequences, around four fifths found once. Material for sequencing was tumor tissue from primary liver carcinoma. The source is a man aged 40-49 years with primary liver carcinoma and hepatitis B virus infection. Both conserved end residues are part of each CDR3. A D gene is named only where the DNA matches it firmly. Some rows have no size entry. The others give once, few or many, or a class for an expanded clone.

TRBV7-9,TRBD2,19,many,TRBJ2-7,TGTGCCAGCAGCTTAATCTCGACTAGCGGGAGGCCCAGCTCCTACGAGCAGTACTTC,CASSLISTSGRPSSYEQYF
TRBV29-1,-,15,-,TRBJ2-2,TGCAGCGTTGGGAATACCACGGCAAACAACGGGGAGCTGTTTTTT,CSVGNTTANNGELFF
TRBV4-1,-,15,-,TRBJ2-7,TGCGCCAGTAGCCCCCGAGAGGAAGTCTTCTACGAGCAGTACTTC,CASSPREEVFYEQYF
TRBV7-9,-,14,-,TRBJ1-6,TGTGCCAACAGCTCAGGGACATCGGGTTCACTCCTCCACTTT,CANSSGTSGSLLHF
TRBV12-3/TRBV12-4,-,15,-,TRBJ2-5,TGTGCCAGCAGTTTATTGAGCGGGCCCCTAATTGCCGAATACTTC,CASSLLSGPLIAEYF
TRBV4-3,-,16,-,TRBJ2-7,TGCGCCAGCATCCAAGAGGTGTGGACTACCTTTTACGAGCAGTACTTC,CASIQEVWTTFYEQYF
TRBV6-6,TRBD1,19,-,TRBJ2-5,TGTACCAGCAGCAGGTCACCGGGACAGGGGCAAGTTTCGCAAGAGACCCAGTACTTC,CTSSRSPGQGQVSQETQYF
TRBV4-3,TRBD2,17,-,TRBJ2-3,TGCGCCAGCAGTCTGGATTGGACTAGCGAGACCACAGATACGCAGTATTTT,CASSLDWTSETTDTQYF
TRBV5-4,-,16,-,TRBJ2-1,TGTGCCAGCAGCATGACTCGGGGGTCTATCTACAATGAGCAGTTCTTC,CASSMTRGSIYNEQFF
TRBV6-2/TRBV6-3,-,14,once,TRBJ2-7,TGTGCCAGCAGGTCCCTACTAACGGACTACGAGCAGTACTTC,CASRSLLTDYEQYF
TRBV28,-,11,-,TRBJ2-5,TGTGCCAGCAGTTCTCAAGAGACCCGGTACTTC,CASSSQETRYF
TRBV6-6,-,14,many,TRBJ1-6,TGTGCCAGCAGTTACTCGGGAATGAATTCACCCCTCCACTTT,CASSYSGMNSPLHF
TRBV29-1,-,15,-,TRBJ2-1,TGCAGCTCCACTGTGACACAGGCCTCCTACCATGAGCAATTCTTC,CSSTVTQASYHEQFF
TRBV28,-,14,-,TRBJ2-7,TGTGCCAGCAGTTCCCGGGACGGGGGTCGCCAGTTGTACTTC,CASSSRDGGRQLYF
TRBV19,TRBD1,15,-,TRBJ2-5,TGTACCAGTAGTTCCGGGACAGCGGCTACTCATGAGCAGTACTTC,CTSSSGTAATHEQYF
TRBV6-5,-,18,-,TRBJ2-7,TGTGCCAGCAGTTACATGGGCCCTGCCACTTCGATAGCCTACGAGCAGTACTTC,CASSYMGPATSIAYEQYF
TRBV14,-,16,-,TRBJ2-1,TGTGCCAGCAGTGCCGTAGTGGGATGGGTAAGCAATGAGCAGTTTTTC,CASSAVVGWVSNEQFF
TRBV12-3/TRBV12-4,-,17,-,TRBJ1-5,TGTGCCAGCAGTTTCGGCAGGACACGCTATCGCAATCAGCCCCAGCATTTT,CASSFGRTRYRNQPQHF
TRBV29-1,-,11,few,TRBJ2-3,TGCAGCGTTGGATTTTCAGATACGCGGTATTTT,CSVGFSDTRYF
TRBV11-1,-,15,-,TRBJ2-7,TGTGCCAGCAGCTCATCCCGAAACTCCTCCTACAAGCAGTACTTC,CASSSSRNSSYKQYF
TRBV5-4,-,14,medium-sized,TRBJ1-2,TGTGCCAGCAGCTCGGACATTTCCTCTAGTGGCTACACCTTC,CASSSDISSSGYTF
TRBV6-6,-,14,-,TRBJ2-5,TGTGCCAGTAGTTACTCTGGGGACTTGGGGACCCACTACTTC,CASSYSGDLGTHYF
TRBV11-1,-,17,-,TRBJ2-7,TGTGCCAGCAGCTTAGGACCGGCGGGTGAAAGCTCCTACGAGCACTGCTTC,CASSLGPAGESSYEHCF
TRBV5-5,-,13,-,TRBJ1-5,TGTGCCAGCAGCTCAACGGGGTGGGAGCCCCAGCATTTT,CASSSTGWEPQHF
TRBV6-2/TRBV6-3,-,14,-,TRBJ2-3,TGTGATAGCAGTTCTCAGGCACTCACAGATACGCAGTATTTT,CDSSSQALTDTQYF
TRBV6-2/TRBV6-3,-,16,-,TRBJ1-5,TGTGCCAGCAACTCAGGGGACACGCCACGAGGTCAGCCCCAGCATTTT,CASNSGDTPRGQPQHF
TRBV11-1,-,15,-,TRBJ2-7,TGTGTCAGCAGCTCATCCCGGGACTCCTCCTACGAGCAGAATTTC,CVSSSSRDSSYEQNF
TRBV20-1,TRBD2,16,-,TRBJ2-1,TGCAGTGTTAGAGATTGGACTAGCGGAGACTACAGTGAGCAGTTCTTC,CSVRDWTSGDYSEQFF